Listed below are T cell receptor beta chains from one sample, sequenced in a study of CD8 T cells in ankylosing spondylitis. TCRdb processed the 5' RACE reads anew with MiXCR; each CDR3 protein has one entry. The repertoire holds 200,000 to 250,000 distinct CDR3 sequences, 10% seen once, with around 2.6% in the top ten. Input material: blood, either unsorted or a sorted T cell fraction (not recorded which). These receptor sequences come from a male donor with ankylosing spondylitis or in good health (not recorded which). The CDR3 runs from the conserved cysteine through the conserved F or W. A D gene is named only where the DNA matches it firmly. A clone size is listed for some rows: how often the clone was seen (once, few, many), or a class if it is expanded.

J: TRBJ2-2; V: TRBV12-3/TRBV12-4; size: many; D: NA; DNA: TGTGCCAGCAGCCGGGGGACAGTCGCGAACACCGGGGAGCTGTTTTTT; CDR3: CASSRGTVANTGELFF
J: TRBJ1-5; V: TRBV6-5; size: many; D: TRBD1; DNA: TGTGCCAGCAGTTACAGGGGGCGCAATCAGCCCCAGCATTTT; CDR3: CASSYRGRNQPQHF
J: TRBJ2-7; V: TRBV10-3; size: many; D: NA; DNA: TGTGCCATCAGCATAAACTCCTACGAGCAGTACTTC; CDR3: CAISINSYEQYF
J: TRBJ2-3; V: TRBV5-1; size: few; D: NA; DNA: TGCGCCAGCAGCATGGGCTCCGCCCGTTTAGGCACAGATACGCAGTATTTT; CDR3: CASSMGSARLGTDTQYF
J: TRBJ2-3; V: TRBV7-2; size: many; D: NA; DNA: TGTGCCAGCAGCTCATCCCGCGAGGATACGCAGTATTTT; CDR3: CASSSSREDTQYF
J: TRBJ2-7; V: TRBV6-1; size: many; D: NA; DNA: TGTGCCAGCAGTCCCGGGGGTCTCTACGAGCAGTACTTC; CDR3: CASSPGGLYEQYF
J: TRBJ2-2; V: TRBV5-1; size: many; D: NA; DNA: TGCGCCAGCAGCGCAGCCGGGACCGGGGAGCTGTTTTTT; CDR3: CASSAAGTGELFF
J: TRBJ1-2; V: TRBV4-2; size: NA; D: NA; DNA: TGTGCCAGCAGCCAAGAGTTCGGTTCTTATGGCTACACCTTC; CDR3: CASSQEFGSYGYTF
J: TRBJ2-6; V: TRBV2; size: few; D: NA; DNA: TGTGCCAGCAGTCACAGAGTTATCTCTGGGGCCAACGTCCTGACTTTC; CDR3: CASSHRVISGANVLTF
J: TRBJ2-1; V: TRBV7-7; size: many; D: NA; DNA: TGTGCCAGCAGCTTATCCCAGTCCCCCTACAATGAGCAGTTCTTC; CDR3: CASSLSQSPYNEQFF
J: TRBJ2-5; V: TRBV12-3/TRBV12-4; size: many; D: NA; DNA: TGTGCCAGCAGTTTAGGACAGGTAGAGACCCAGTACTTC; CDR3: CASSLGQVETQYF
J: TRBJ2-4; V: TRBV5-1; size: many; D: NA; DNA: TGCGCCAGCAGCGGGGGGGCGCAGGGAGAAAACATTCAGTACTTC; CDR3: CASSGGAQGENIQYF
J: TRBJ1-5; V: TRBV5-1; size: many; D: NA; DNA: TGCGCCAGCAGCCCGGAACAGGGTGGCAATCAGCCCCAGCATTTT; CDR3: CASSPEQGGNQPQHF
J: TRBJ2-3; V: TRBV20-1; size: NA; D: NA; DNA: TGCAGTGCTACCCTGGGGGACGGTAGCACAGATACGCAGTATTTT; CDR3: CSATLGDGSTDTQYF
J: TRBJ1-5; V: TRBV20-1; size: many; D: NA; DNA: TGCAGACAGGGTGAGGTTAAGCCCCAGCATTTT; CDR3: CRQGEVKPQHF
J: TRBJ2-3; V: TRBV20-1; size: many; D: NA; DNA: TGCAGTGCTGGCGGGTCCTGGGGGGATACGCAGTATTTT; CDR3: CSAGGSWGDTQYF
J: TRBJ1-5; V: TRBV6-1; size: many; D: NA; DNA: TGTGCCAGCAGTGAATTGAGGGTATCACTGCAGCCCCAGCATTTT; CDR3: CASSELRVSLQPQHF
J: TRBJ1-5; V: TRBV7-2; size: many; D: NA; DNA: TGTGCCAGCAGCTTAGAATCCTACAATCAGCCCCAGCATTTT; CDR3: CASSLESYNQPQHF
J: TRBJ1-1; V: TRBV30; size: few; D: TRBD1; DNA: TGTGCCTGGGGACAGGGGTACACTGAAGCTTTCTTT; CDR3: CAWGQGYTEAFF
J: TRBJ2-1; V: TRBV20-1; size: many; D: NA; DNA: TGCAGTTTAGCGGTCCCGAGCTCCTACAATGAGCAGTTCTTC; CDR3: CSLAVPSSYNEQFF
J: TRBJ2-7; V: TRBV10-2; size: many; D: NA; DNA: TGCGCCAGCAGGCCAGGGGGGAGCTCCTACGAGCAGTACTTC; CDR3: CASRPGGSSYEQYF
J: TRBJ1-2; V: TRBV21-1; size: many; D: NA; DNA: TGTGCCAGCAGCAAAGGGGAGACAGGGGTGGGCTACACCTTC; CDR3: CASSKGETGVGYTF
J: TRBJ1-3; V: TRBV5-6; size: NA; D: NA; DNA: TGTGCCAGCAGCCCCGGACGGCGCGAACGCTCTGGAAACACCATATATTTT; CDR3: CASSPGRRERSGNTIYF
J: TRBJ2-1; V: TRBV6-5; size: many; D: NA; DNA: TGTGCCAGCAGTTACTCGAGCAGCGGACTGAATGCCTACAATGAGCAGTTCTTC; CDR3: CASSYSSSGLNAYNEQFF
J: TRBJ2-5; V: TRBV5-1; size: many; D: NA; DNA: TGCGCCAGCAGCTTTTACAGGGAGTCGTTGGAGACCCAGTACTTC; CDR3: CASSFYRESLETQYF
J: TRBJ2-2; V: TRBV5-1; size: many; D: TRBD2; DNA: TGCGCCAGCAGCTTGCCGGGACTAGCGGGATCAGCCGGGGAGCTGTTTTTT; CDR3: CASSLPGLAGSAGELFF
J: TRBJ2-1; V: TRBV6-5; size: NA; D: TRBD2; DNA: TGTGCCAGCAGTTGGGAACCCGGGACTAGGAATGAGCAGTTCTTC; CDR3: CASSWEPGTRNEQFF